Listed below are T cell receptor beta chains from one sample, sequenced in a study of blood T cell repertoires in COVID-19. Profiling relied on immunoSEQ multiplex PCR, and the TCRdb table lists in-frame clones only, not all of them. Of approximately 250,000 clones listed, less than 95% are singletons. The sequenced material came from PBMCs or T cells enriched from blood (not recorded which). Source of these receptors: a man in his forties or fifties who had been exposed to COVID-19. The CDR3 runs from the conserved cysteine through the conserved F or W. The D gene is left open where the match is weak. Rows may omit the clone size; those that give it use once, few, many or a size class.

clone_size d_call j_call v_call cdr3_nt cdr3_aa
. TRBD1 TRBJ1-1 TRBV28 TGTGCCAGCTGTGAAACAGGGGGCGTGGGAAACACTGAAGCTTTCTTT CASCETGGVGNTEAFF
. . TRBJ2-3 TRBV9 TGTGCCAGCAGCGTATCCCCCCCAACCCCTGGCCGCACAGATACGCAGTATTTT CASSVSPPTPGRTDTQYF
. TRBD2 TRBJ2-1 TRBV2 TGTGCCAGCAGTGTATTAGCGGGAGTTAGTGAGCAGTTCTTC CASSVLAGVSEQFF
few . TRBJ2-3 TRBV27 TGTGCCAGCAGTTTAGGGGCGACTAGTAGAGCAGATACGCAGTATTTT CASSLGATSRADTQYF
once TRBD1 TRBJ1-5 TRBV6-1 TGTGCCAGCAGTGGATACAGGGGGCGGTCTTATCAGCCCCAGCATTTT CASSGYRGRSYQPQHF
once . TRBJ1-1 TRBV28 TGTGCCAGCAGCCTATTATCTTCACGACGGGAAAATGAAGCTTTCTTT CASSLLSSRRENEAFF
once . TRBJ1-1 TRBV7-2 TGTGCCAGCAGCTTAGTGGGGGGTGCGGGCACTGAAGCTTTCTTT CASSLVGGAGTEAFF
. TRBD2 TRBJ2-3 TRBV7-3 TGTGCCAGCAGCTTATTCGTAGCGGGAAAGCGGTATTTT CASSLFVAGKRYF
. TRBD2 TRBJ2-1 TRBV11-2 TGTGCCAGCAGCACTACTAGCGGGTTGGGCAATGAGCAGTTCTTC CASSTTSGLGNEQFF
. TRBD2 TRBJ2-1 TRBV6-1 TGTGCCAGCAGTGAAGTACACGCGGGAGGGTCCCCAAATGAGCAGTTCTTC CASSEVHAGGSPNEQFF
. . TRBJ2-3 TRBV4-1 TGCGCCAGCAGCCTGGCCACAGATACGCAGTATTTT CASSLATDTQYF